This T cell receptor beta chain was recorded in a study of T cells after yellow fever vaccination (dated by TCRdb to 2018 to 2020). With regard to the full study: The SMART-Seq v4 Ultra Low Input RNA kit was used to prepare libraries from fractions with low cell numbers. Bulk TCR alpha and beta repertoires were sequenced longitudinally to track T-cell clones before and after primary and booster YFV17D yellow fever vaccination. Two healthy male donors, one aged 18 to 29 and one aged 30 to 39 years, were included in the cohort. Blood was collected at multiple timepoints before and after primary and secondary immunization, and bulk PBMC replicates and cell subsets were isolated.

From its cysteine to its phenylalanine, the CDR3 spans 11 amino acids. This entry keeps only the CDR3 DNA: 33 bases, framed from base 1. Taken from the germline V gene (reference sequence), the CDR1 and CDR2 loops are DFQATT and SNEGSKA. V sheds 2 bases and J sheds 0 bases, leaving 1 base between their ends. What the research found in general, with its limitations: Only a couple of donors were included in the study, so the extent to which the findings can be generalized is limited. Computational filtering was needed because FACS-sorted repertoires could contain abundant contaminating clonotypes from the bulk population. Most clones expanded after primary vaccination were re-detected after the booster (approximately 95% of CD4 and around 88% of CD8), suggesting broad memory maintenance. A small share of clonotypes was detected in both CD4 and CD8 compartments, with the overlap likely arising from convergent recombination. Compared with the primary T-cell response, the secondary T-cell response was weaker but faster, peaking on day 5 rather than day 15.

TCR cDNA was made using 5'RACE template switching, a step that added a universal primer site and unique molecular identifiers. Priming for cDNA synthesis came from both the TCR alpha and TCR beta constant segments. Library amplification used two PCR steps, and the second PCR step added sample barcodes and sequencing adapters. Sequencing of the libraries was done on either Illumina HiSeq 2500 (2x100 bp) or NovaSeq (2x150 bp). Under the source paper's analysis protocol: Reads were demultiplexed and collapsed into UMI consensus sequences with MIGEC, and V(D)J alignment was performed with MiXCR. Vaccine-responding clonotypes were identified with edgeR using replicate PBMC samples, with FDR below 0.01 and a log2 fold change above 5 up to day 15 being required. Bulk clonotypes were assigned CD4 or CD8 identity according to which sequenced CD4 or CD8 repertoire held them at higher abundance. Clones were called with MiXCR by TCRdb after fastp trimmed the public reads at Q25, and only in-frame beta chains were retained. Each entry merges the rows of one CDR3 protein and shows their most common DNA and genes. Clone size and V and J calls follow TCRdb, not the original study. Counted in this sample were 350,000 to 450,000 distinct CDR3 sequences; around 6.5% of them appeared once. The leading ten clones occupy roughly 15% of the sample.

The sample's treatment or condition label is to be understood as: live attenuated yellow fever vaccine strain. At every blood-draw timepoint, two biological replicates of bulk PBMCs were collected. A standard Ficoll-Paque protocol was used to isolate PBMCs from peripheral blood. TriZol was used to extract RNA from bulk PBMCs, from CD4 and CD8 fractions, and from dextramer-positive and dextramer-negative fractions. This clonotype was seen many times. This receptor's antigen is unknown. No base qualities exist here, and no much larger clone lies one base off it. This TCR derives from a man younger than 45 who received the YFV17D yellow fever vaccine. The sequenced sample was PBMCs, obtained 5 days after the yellow fever booster vaccination. This chain is built from TRBV20-1 and TRBJ1-1, with the D gene too uncertain to name. Here the CDR3 is given as CSARLNTEAFF. The sequence in DNA is TGCAGTGCTAGATTGAACACTGAAGCTTTCTTT.